The rows below give T cell receptor beta chains drawn from one sample of a study of blood T cell repertoires in COVID-19. Clones were sequenced by immunoSEQ multiplex PCR, and TCRdb holds only the in-frame ones, with some missing. The sample holds 180,000 or so clones, about 89% seen once. Input material: peripheral blood. These receptors were collected from a man in his 70s with acute or convalescent COVID-19. Each CDR3 is given with its conserved first and last residue. The D gene is left open where the match is weak. Part of the rows lack a size; the others show once, few, many or a class for expanded clones.

clone_size j_call v_call d_call cdr3_nt cdr3_aa
NA TRBJ1-5 TRBV7-2 NA TGTGCCAGCAGCCTAGGACGGGGCAATCAGCCCCAGCATTTT CASSLGRGNQPQHF
NA TRBJ1-3 TRBV5-1 NA TGCGCCAGTACAGGGCTCTCTGGAAACACCATATATTTT CASTGLSGNTIYF
NA TRBJ2-7 TRBV7-2 TRBD1 TGTGCCAGCAGTAGGGACAGGGGAGTCTACGAGCAGTACTTC CASSRDRGVYEQYF
NA TRBJ2-7 TRBV5-1 TRBD2 TGCGCCAGCAGCTTGCGGCGACTTAAGCGGGAGGGCTCCTACGAGCAGTACTTC CASSLRRLKREGSYEQYF
once TRBJ2-3 TRBV2 TRBD1 TGTGCCAGCAGCCGCGACTCCAGGGGGGATACGCAGTATTTT CASSRDSRGDTQYF
NA TRBJ1-6 TRBV27 TRBD1 TGTGCCAGCAGTTTAGGGGTACGGGACAGGGGAACCTCCTATAATTCACCCCTCCACTTT CASSLGVRDRGTSYNSPLHF
NA TRBJ1-6 TRBV28 NA TGTGCCGGATCCCCGCGGGGCAAGGGTAATTCACCCCTCCACTTT CAGSPRGKGNSPLHF
NA TRBJ2-7 TRBV6-5 NA TGTGCCAGCTGCAAGAGTGGGCGCCTTGGCCACGAGCAGTACTTC CASCKSGRLGHEQYF
NA TRBJ1-6 TRBV5-4 NA TGTGCCAGCAGCTCACCAGCGGGGAGGGATTCACCCCTCCACTTT CASSSPAGRDSPLHF
once TRBJ2-2 TRBV6-6 NA TGTGCCAGCAAACCTCTACCTCTTGCCGGGGAGCTGTTTTTT CASKPLPLAGELFF
NA TRBJ2-1 TRBV28 TRBD2 TGTGCCAGTTGGGCTAGCGGGAGACACAATGAGCAGTTCTTC CASWASGRHNEQFF
NA TRBJ2-2 TRBV27 TRBD1 TGTGCCAGCAGTTTTCGGGGACAGATGAACACCGGGGAGCTGTTTTTT CASSFRGQMNTGELFF
NA TRBJ1-1 TRBV6-5 TRBD1 TGTGCCAGCAGTTACGGACAGGGCAGCACTGAAGCTTTCTTT CASSYGQGSTEAFF
NA TRBJ2-7 TRBV6-6 NA TGTGCCAGCAGCCTACAGGGATTCTCCTACGAGCAGTACTTC CASSLQGFSYEQYF
NA TRBJ1-3 TRBV5-1 NA TGCGCCAGCAGCCCGGACAGCACCTCTGGAAACACCATATATTTT CASSPDSTSGNTIYF
NA TRBJ2-5 TRBV5-4 NA TGTGCCAGCAGCCCAGGGGCGGCTCAAGAGACCCAGTACTTC CASSPGAAQETQYF
once TRBJ2-7 TRBV7-3 NA TGTGCCAGCAGCTTAACTGTAGGGACACCCTACGAGCAGTACTTC CASSLTVGTPYEQYF
few TRBJ2-1 TRBV27 TRBD2 TGTGCCAGCAGTTTAGTTACAGCGGGGGGGCCAAATGAGCAGTTCTTC CASSLVTAGGPNEQFF
once TRBJ1-6 TRBV4-3 TRBD1 TGCGCCAGCAGCCACTTACGGGACAGCCTAAATTCACCCCTCCACTTT CASSHLRDSLNSPLHF
NA TRBJ2-7 TRBV4-2 NA TGTGCCAGCAGCCGGCTTCAAAGCTCCTACGAGCAGTACTTC CASSRLQSSYEQYF
NA TRBJ2-7 TRBV4-2 TRBD2 TGTGCCAGCAGCCGGGGGGGAGGAGTTTACGAGCAGTACTTC CASSRGGGVYEQYF
NA TRBJ2-1 TRBV28 NA TGTGCCAGCAGTTTCCCCCTTATCGGAACGACGGGCAATGAGCAGTTCTTC CASSFPLIGTTGNEQFF
NA TRBJ2-1 TRBV5-1 TRBD1 TGCGCCAGCAGCCAGGGACAGGGGGCTTACAGTGAGCAGTTCTTC CASSQGQGAYSEQFF
NA TRBJ1-6 TRBV9 NA TGTGCCAGCAGCCCCTCTCAGGGTCGCTCCTATAATTCACCCCTCCACTTT CASSPSQGRSYNSPLHF
NA TRBJ2-3 TRBV5-4 NA TGTGCCAGCAGCCGACCTGGGGCTAGCGAAACAGATACGCAGTATTTT CASSRPGASETDTQYF
NA TRBJ2-3 TRBV5-1 NA TGCGCCAGCAGCGACTTATCTAGCACAGATACGCAGTATTTT CASSDLSSTDTQYF
NA TRBJ1-6 TRBV7-2 TRBD1 TGTGCCAGCAGCCCAGGCGACAGGGTGAATTCACCCCTCCACTTT CASSPGDRVNSPLHF
NA TRBJ2-7 TRBV4-1 NA TGCGCCAGCAGCCAAGAGGGGGGAGCCTACGAGCAGTACTTC CASSQEGGAYEQYF
NA TRBJ2-3 TRBV6-5 TRBD2 TGTGCCAGCAGTTTCGGGCGGGGGGGCCAAGATACGCAGTATTTT CASSFGRGGQDTQYF
NA TRBJ1-2 TRBV7-2 NA TGTGCCAGCACCCCTCCGGGGTTCTATGGCTACACCTTC CASTPPGFYGYTF
few TRBJ2-6 TRBV5-1 TRBD1 TGCGCCAGCAGCCGGTGGACAGGGACTGGGGCCAACGTCCTGACTTTC CASSRWTGTGANVLTF
NA TRBJ2-5 TRBV6-5 NA TGTGCCAGCGGACCGGACTCTGGAGGTCAGACCCAGTACTTC CASGPDSGGQTQYF
few TRBJ1-2 TRBV19 TRBD1 TGTGCCAGTAGTATATCTCCGGGACAGGGTGCCTATGGCTACACCTTC CASSISPGQGAYGYTF